This entry lists 21 T cell receptor beta chains sequenced from one sample in a study of T cells in Graves' hyperthyroidism and ophthalmopathy. Amplified regions were TCR beta CDR3 sequences from RNA transcripts. A set of HTBI primers served as the primers for a first-round RT-PCR of the TCR CDR3. TCRdb analysed the multiplex PCR reads with MiXCR anew, one entry per CDR3 protein. The data show about 210,000 distinct CDR3 sequences, with about 15% seen just once and approximately 50% held by the top ten. The material sequenced was blood. The receptors originated from a man in his fifties or sixties with Graves' hyperthyroidism.

This clonotype has only a few counts. The V call is TRBV27, the J call TRBJ2-2; 7 nucleotides line up with TRBD2. The CDR3 runs to 15 residues. Germline V gene lookup returns CDR1 MNHEY and CDR2 SMNVEV (reference sequence). The J segment lost 6 bases and the V segment lost 3 bases, leaving 7 bases of the junction unmatched. CDR3 nucleotide sequence: TGTGCCAGCAGTTTTGTGGGAGGGCCGGCCGGGGAGCTGTTTTTT. Amino acids: CASSFVGGPAGELFF.

The chain employs TRBV20-1 and TRBJ2-1; TRBD2 matches at 7 bases. This CDR3 spans 16 amino acids. Germline V gene data show CDR1 as DFQATT and CDR2 as SNEGSKA (reference sequence). V lost 6 bases, J lost 4 bases, and 15 bases stayed unmatched. CDR3 sequence: CSAILARIQVYNEQFF. For the CDR3, the DNA is TGCAGTGCAATACTAGCGAGAATACAGGTTTACAATGAGCAGTTCTTC.

This clonotype was found many times. The genes are TRBV6-1 and TRBJ2-7; 7 bases are shared with TRBD2. CDR1 is MNHNS and CDR2 is SASEGT in the germline V gene. The J segment lost 9 bases and the V segment lost 4 bases, leaving 6 bases of the junction unmatched. This CDR3 contains 12 residues. The CDR3 protein is CASSGAGEGQYF. As DNA, the CDR3 is TGTGCCAGCAGTGGGGCGGGAGAGGGGCAGTACTTC.

Regarding this clonotype: Its ends do not fully match the called genes, so a read error is possible. CDR3 in DNA: TGTGCCGGCAGTTTATTTGGAGGGGCCAAGGAGACCCAGTACTTC. It specifies CAGSLFGGAKETQYF. J is TRBJ2-5 and V is TRBV27; D perhaps matches TRBD2 (6 bases). This CDR3 comprises 15 residues. Germline V CDR1 and CDR2: MNHEY, SMNVEV (reference sequence).

The V call is TRBV28, the J call TRBJ1-1; a weak D match, TRBD1 (5 bases). CDR3 length equals 18 residues. V lost 6 bases to trimming and J lost 4 bases, with 27 bases between them. Germline V CDR1 and CDR2: MDHEN, SYDVKM. CDR3 sequence (DNA): TGTGCCAGCAGCCCCCTGGGGGGGGTCTGGCGGGAGGTCACTGAAGCTTTCTTT. Its protein product is CASSPLGGVWREVTEAFF.

This clonotype has only a few counts. The chain uses TRBV5-4 and TRBJ2-7; D is undetermined. Looked up from germline, CDR1 is SGHNT and CDR2 is YYREEE (reference sequence). The CDR3 runs to 13 residues. Deletions cut 0 bases from V and 5 bases from J, with 9 bases between. The CDR3 DNA sequence: TGTGCCAGCAGCTTGGCCGGGTCCCACGAGCAGTACTTC. It codes for CASSLAGSHEQYF.

In this sample, this clonotype turned up many times. The chain is built from TRBV12-3 or TRBV12-4 and TRBJ2-7; no firm D call. The CDR3 is 12 amino acids. V gave up 4 bases and J gave up 0 bases, with 4 bases separating them. The chain's CDR3 is CASSSRSYEQYF. CDR3 in DNA: TGTGCCAGCAGTTCCCGCTCCTACGAGCAGTACTTC.

This clonotype came up a few times. This chain joins TRBV20-1 and TRBJ2-1; 16 bases align to TRBD2. Germline V gene lookup returns CDR1 DFQATT and CDR2 SNEGSKA (reference sequence). The CDR3 has 16 residues. V lost 6 bases to trimming and J lost 9 bases; unmatched junction nucleotides: 11. Written as DNA, the CDR3 is TGCAGTGCCTTCAGCGGGACTAGCGGGAGGGGTGGTGAGCAGTTCTTC. It translates to CSAFSGTSGRGGEQFF.

This clonotype has a count of ten or more. This chain connects TRBV5-1 to TRBJ2-3; TRBD2 agrees at 8 bases. The CDR3 runs to 17 residues. Per germline, CDR1 SGHRS and CDR2 YFSETQ. The trim removed 5 bases at V and 2 bases at J, leaving 13 bases unmatched. The CDR3: CASSRGGLAADTDTQYF. The CDR3 bases are TGCGCCAGCAGTCGGGGGGGTCTAGCGGCAGACACAGATACGCAGTATTTT.

This clonotype has at least ten counts. The chain carries TRBV4-2 and TRBJ2-7; D is possibly TRBD1 or TRBD2 (5 bases each). CDR3 length equals 15 residues. Germline CDR1 and CDR2: LGHNA and YNFKEQ. V gave up 0 bases and J gave up 9 bases, with 18 bases separating them. The CDR3 here is CASSQDYGTDIGQYF. Here the CDR3 DNA reads TGTGCCAGCAGCCAAGATTATGGGACGGACATCGGGCAGTACTTC.

Comments on this clonotype: A far larger clone differs by one base, so this is likely a read error. The chain combines TRBV7-8 with TRBJ2-5; D possibly matches TRBD1 or TRBD2 (6 bases each). Germline CDR1 is SGHVS and CDR2 is FQNEAQ. V lost 5 bases, J lost 9 bases, and 10 bases lay in between. The CDR3 extends over 11 amino acids. This CDR3 is CASSPGEAQYF. The DNA for the CDR3 is TGTGCCAGCAGCCCAGGGGAGGCCCAGTACTTC.

This clonotype was recorded a few times. J is TRBJ2-1 and V is TRBV2, with D hard to call. CDR3 length equals 12 residues. Trimming stripped 6 bases from V and 4 bases from J, with 7 bases between. Germline V gene lookup returns CDR1 SNHLY and CDR2 FYNNEI. The CDR3 DNA reads TGTGCCAGCAGAGCGACATACAATGAGCAGTTCTTC. Protein sequence: CASRATYNEQFF.

This chain links TRBV9 with TRBJ2-1; TRBD2 agrees at 11 bases. V trimming: 4 bases; J trimming: 4 bases; junction bases outside the gene matches: 7. CDR3 size: 16 residues. Germline CDR1 and CDR2: SGDLS and YYNGEE. CDR3 bases: TGTGCCAGCAGCATAGCGGGAGGGGGGGTGTACAATGAGCAGTTCTTC. Amino acid sequence: CASSIAGGGVYNEQFF.

This clonotype was seen many times. V usage is TRBV11-2 and J usage is TRBJ2-3; D unclear. With 2 bases removed from V and 8 bases from J, the gap between germline ends came to 5 bases. The CDR3 loop spans 11 amino acids. In germline, CDR1 is SGHAT, CDR2 FQNNGV. The CDR3 sequence is CASSLPATQYF. The CDR3 DNA reads as TGTGCCAGCAGCTTACCCGCTACGCAGTATTTT.

The chain joins TRBV6-1 to TRBJ2-2, with TRBD2 matching over 14 bases. The CDR3 has 16 amino acids. From germline, CDR1 is MNHNS and CDR2 SASEGT. V lost 5 bases and J lost 6; bases outside the gene matches: 5. The CDR3 loop reads CASSLGLAGAAGELFF. In DNA form, the CDR3 reads TGTGCCAGCAGTTTGGGACTAGCGGGAGCGGCCGGGGAGCTGTTTTTT.

This clonotype was detected only a few times. CDR3 coding DNA: TGTGCCAGCAGCCAGTCTGCAACTAATGAAAAACTGTTTTTT. Amino acid sequence: CASSQSATNEKLFF. The genes are TRBV11-3 and TRBJ1-4; D gene ambiguous. This CDR3 contains 14 residues. Germline lookup yields CDR1 SGHNT and CDR2 YENEEA. V lost 5 bases, J lost 0 bases, and 7 bases lay in between.

The V gene is TRBV5-1, the J gene TRBJ2-7; 7 nucleotides align to TRBD1. Germline loops: CDR1 SGHRS, CDR2 YFSETQ. The ends lost 0 bases at V and 4 bases at J; junction bases unmatched: 7. CDR3 length equals 15 residues. CDR3 sequence: CASSLAETGLYEQYF. CDR3 DNA: TGCGCCAGCAGCTTGGCCGAGACAGGGCTATACGAGCAGTACTTC.

This clonotype was counted only a few times. The chain uses TRBV3-1 and TRBJ2-2; D unresolved. Germline CDR1 reads LGHDT; CDR2 reads YNNKEL (reference sequence). Trimming took 0 bases from V and 9 from J, leaving 11 bases between them. The CDR3 sequence is 14 residues long. This chain's CDR3 is CASSQDGGVRELFF. The CDR3 DNA reads TGTGCCAGCAGCCAAGATGGCGGTGTCAGGGAGCTGTTTTTT.

This clonotype was seen only a few times. The genes are TRBV5-4 and TRBJ2-7; TRBD2 matches at 7 bases. Germline-derived CDR1 and CDR2 are SGHNT and YYREEE (reference sequence). The CDR3 has 15 amino acids. Losses at the gene ends were 4 bases for V and 4 bases for J; bases not matched to a gene: 11. DNA for the CDR3: TGTGCCAGCAGCGGGGGGGGGACGGGAAAATACGAGCAGTACTTC. Translated: CASSGGGTGKYEQYF.

The V call is TRBV18, the J call TRBJ1-6; weak D call: TRBD1 (6 bases). Germline CDR1 reads KGHSH; CDR2 reads LQKENI. CDR3 size: 15 residues. The V end was cut by 4 bases, the J end by 5 bases, with 12 bases between. The CDR3 sequence: CASSLQGLHNSPLHF. In DNA, the CDR3 is TGTGCCAGCTCACTCCAGGGGTTGCATAATTCACCCCTCCACTTT. Full variable domain (remainder filled in from reference TRBV18 and TRBJ1-6): NAGVMQNPRHLVRRRGQEARLRCSPMKGHSHVYWYRQLPEEGLKFMVYLQKENIIDESGMPKERFSAEFPKEGPSILRIQQVVRGDSAAYFCASSLQGLHNSPLHFGNGTRLTVT.

At least ten counts were recorded for this clonotype. The V and J genes are TRBV4-1 and TRBJ1-6, with unresolved D. The CDR3 consists of 12 residues. V lost 4 bases to trimming and J lost 10 bases, with 8 bases between them. Germline CDR1 is MGHRA and CDR2 is YSYEKL. CDR3 protein: CASSLPYSPLHF. DNA of the CDR3: TGCGCCAGCAGCCTCCCTTACTCACCCCTCCACTTT.